The 26 T cell receptor beta chains below all came from one sample that was sequenced in a study of graft-versus-host responses after intestinal transplantation. Produced via immunoSEQ multiplex PCR; TCRdb's table is partial and in-frame only. The sample comprises under 6,000 clones, 25% to 35% of which are singletons, and around 23% rests with the top ten. Plating of about 200,000 CFSE-labeled responder cells was done together with about 200,000 irradiated, violet-dye-labeled stimulator cells. This specimen consisted of alloreactive CD8+ T cells from a mixed lymphocyte reaction culture, obtained before transplantation. Subset specified: CFSE-low proliferating T cells sorted from approximately six-day pre-transplant mixed lymphocyte reaction (GvH or HvG direction). These receptors all come from a human patient who was an organ donor for intestinal transplantation.

The chain couples TRBV11-2 to TRBJ2-7, with a tentative D call TRBD2 (5 bases). The CDR3 covers 15 residues. CDR1 is SGHAT and CDR2 is FQNNGV in the germline V gene. V lost 5 bases and J lost 5, with 19 bases in between. This CDR3 is CASSAPGKGEDEQYV. In nucleotides, the CDR3 is TGTGCCAGCAGCGCCCCGGGAAAGGGCGAGGACGAGCAGTACGTC.

The chain combines TRBV29-1 with TRBJ1-2; no clear D. The CDR3 contains 13 residues. In germline, CDR1 is SQVTM, CDR2 ANQGSEA. Trimming removed 2 bases from V and 4 bases from J, with 11 bases in between. CDR3 DNA sequence: TGCAGCGTTGAATTTTCTCCCAGCTATGGCTACACCTTC. Protein product: CSVEFSPSYGYTF. Together with reference TRBV29-1 and TRBJ1-2, the CDR3 gives the full variable domain: SAVISQKPSRDICQRGTSLTIQCQVDSQVTMMFWYRQQPGQSLTLIATANQGSEATYESGFVIDKFPISRPNLTFSTLTVSNMSPEDSSIYLCSVEFSPSYGYTFGSGTRLTVV.

By proportion, this clone is medium-sized. The chain joins TRBV5-5 to TRBJ1-2; D might be TRBD1 (5 bases). Deletions cut 3 bases from V and 6 bases from J, with 18 bases between. The CDR3 loop spans 15 amino acids. Germline V gene data show CDR1 as SGHKS and CDR2 as YYEKEE (reference sequence). The DNA for the CDR3 is TGTGCCAGCAGCTCGGAGAAGGGGAACTGGGATGGCTACACCTTC. Translation: CASSSEKGNWDGYTF.

In this sample, this clone is large (0.1 to 1%). The rearrangement joins TRBV18 to TRBJ1-1, with TRBD1 as a possible D gene (5 bases). Germline CDR1 reads KGHSH; CDR2 reads LQKENI. The CDR3 has 16 amino acids. Trimming took 1 base from V and 1 from J, leaving 13 bases between them. CDR3 DNA: TGTGCCAGCTCACCACAAGGGGTAGGACGGAACACTGAAGCTTTCTTT. Amino acids: CASSPQGVGRNTEAFF.

The rearrangement joins TRBV18 to TRBJ1-6; 10 nucleotides agree with TRBD1. J lost 10 bases, V lost 4 bases, and 7 bases had no gene match. This CDR3 comprises 15 residues. In germline, CDR1 is KGHSH, CDR2 LQKENI. CDR3 in DNA: TGTGCCAGCTCACTCGACAGGGGGCGCGTGTCACCCCTCCACTTT. Encoded protein: CASSLDRGRVSPLHF. Filled out from reference TRBV18 and TRBJ1-6, the complete variable domain reads NAGVMQNPRHLVRRRGQEARLRCSPMKGHSHVYWYRQLPEEGLKFMVYLQKENIIDESGMPKERFSAEFPKEGPSILRIQQVVRGDSAAYFCASSLDRGRVSPLHFGNGTRLTVT.

The chain joins TRBV15 to TRBJ2-4; D is undetermined. The V and J ends lost 0 bases and 3 bases respectively, with 9 bases between them. Germline CDR1 and CDR2: LNHNV and YYDKDF (reference sequence). This CDR3 spans 15 amino acids. CDR3 in amino acids: CATSRDYPFKNIQYF. The CDR3 region has the DNA TGTGCCACCAGCAGAGATTATCCGTTCAAAAACATTCAGTACTTC.

The chain combines TRBV13 with TRBJ2-3; 8 nucleotides agree with TRBD2. J gave up 2 bases and V 5 bases, and 9 bases lay outside the gene matches. This CDR3 is built from 16 residues. CDR1 and CDR2 (germline): PRHDT, FYEKMQ (reference sequence). The CDR3 spells CASSTGGGRSTDTQYF. In nucleotides, the CDR3 is TGTGCCAGCAGCACGGGGGGGGGCCGCTCCACAGATACGCAGTATTTT.

This clone was observed a handful of times. The J gene is TRBJ2-7, the V gene TRBV29-1; 7 bases are a match to TRBD1. V was pared by 6 bases and J by 1 base, with 6 bases of the junction left unmatched. This CDR3 spans 13 amino acids. Germline V gene lookup returns CDR1 SQVTM and CDR2 ANQGSEA. The CDR3 reads CSVGTEASYEQYV. The CDR3 DNA reads as TGCAGCGTCGGGACAGAAGCATCCTACGAGCAGTACGTC.

By frequency in the sample, this clone is medium-sized. The sample contains more than one DNA sequence encoding this CDR3. The genes are TRBV4-2 and TRBJ2-1; D possibly corresponds to TRBD1 (6 bases). Germline V gene sequence: CDR1 LGHNA, CDR2 YNFKEQ. The CDR3 sequence is 16 residues long. V lost 1 base and J 0 bases, leaving 10 bases between the germline ends. The CDR3 is CASSQVLQGSYNEQFF. The CDR3 DNA sequence: TGTGCCAGCAGCCAAGTTCTACAGGGCTCCTACAATGAGCAGTTCTTC.

The CDR3, as DNA: TGTGCCAGCAGCTTAGGAGGCGGACCCTACGAGCAGTACGTC. Its protein is CASSLGGGPYEQYV. The chain joins TRBV5-4 to TRBJ2-7, with D possibly TRBD2 on 5 matching bases. This CDR3 spans 14 amino acids. Trimming cost V 2 bases and J 2 bases, with 11 bases left between them. Looked up from germline, CDR1 is SGHNT and CDR2 is YYREEE (reference sequence).

This clone occurred a few times. The rearrangement links TRBV5-8 to TRBJ1-6; the D gene is possibly TRBD1 (5 bases). This CDR3 is 15 amino acids long. The germline gives CDR1 SGHTS, CDR2 YDEGEE. The V end lost 0 bases, the J end lost 14 bases, and 18 bases lay between the germline ends. CDR3 nucleotide sequence: TGTGCCAGCAGCTTGGTAGGGGAAGGGGTTAGGACCCTCCACTTT. This translates into CASSLVGEGVRTLHF.

The chain couples TRBV11-2 to TRBJ2-5; weak D call: TRBD1 (5 bases). This CDR3 has 16 residues. CDR1 is SGHAT and CDR2 is FQNNGV in the germline V gene. The V end was cut by 0 bases, the J end by 4 bases, with 15 bases between. This CDR3 is CASSLEEGDGRETQYF. CDR3 nucleotides: TGTGCCAGCAGCTTAGAGGAAGGGGATGGGCGAGAGACCCAGTACTTC.

Sample share makes this clone medium-sized. The chain joins TRBV11-2 to TRBJ1-2; tentative D call: TRBD1 (5 bases). Trimming removed 1 base at V and 10 bases at J, with 16 bases between. The CDR3 has 14 amino acids. Germline V gives CDR1 SGHAT, CDR2 FQNNGV. The CDR3 nucleotides read TGTGCCAGCAGCTTAGTAGTCGGACACCAGAACTACACCTTC. Translation: CASSLVVGHQNYTF. The whole variable domain, remainder taken from reference TRBV11-2 and TRBJ1-2, is EAGVAQSPRYKIIEKRQSVAFWCNPISGHATLYWYQQILGQGPKLLIQFQNNGVVDDSQLPKDRFSAERLKGVDSTLKIQPAKLEDSAVYLCASSLVVGHQNYTFGSGTRLTVV.

J is TRBJ2-1 and V is TRBV28; D uncertain. The germline V gene encodes CDR1 MDHEN and CDR2 SYDVKM. This CDR3 comprises 15 residues. V was trimmed by 2 bases and J by 7 bases, leaving 15 bases between them. Here the CDR3 reads CASSLIGWLDNEQFF. CDR3 sequence (DNA): TGTGCCAGCAGTTTAATAGGTTGGCTAGATAATGAGCAGTTCTTC.

The table lists this clone with a few counts. The CDR3 here is CASSEVKGAQGGYTF. For the CDR3, the DNA is TGTGCCAGCAGTGAAGTTAAGGGGGCGCAGGGTGGCTACACCTTC. This chain uses TRBV2 with TRBJ1-2, with 7 bases identical to TRBD1. Germline V gene data show CDR1 as SNHLY and CDR2 as FYNNEI. There are 15 residues in the CDR3. The V and J ends lost 1 base and 7 bases, in that order; junction bases with no gene match: 9.

This clone was seen only a few times. This chain joins TRBV18 and TRBJ2-4, with D unclear. The ends were cut back, 3 bases at V and 1 base at J, with 13 bases in the middle. CDR1 is KGHSH and CDR2 is LQKENI in the germline V gene. The CDR3 contains 16 residues. CDR3 DNA sequence: TGTGCCAGCTCACCCCTTTACCGGTCTGCCAAAAACATTCAGTACTTC. This encodes CASSPLYRSAKNIQYF.

Only a few counts were recorded for this clone. The chain combines TRBV4-1 with TRBJ1-5, with unresolved D. Germline V gene sequence: CDR1 MGHRA, CDR2 YSYEKL. CDR3 length equals 16 residues. V lost 0 bases and J 5 bases, leaving 14 bases between the germline ends. The chain's CDR3 is CASSQDSGRNHQPQHF. The CDR3 DNA is TGCGCCAGCAGCCAAGATTCCGGCAGGAATCATCAGCCCCAGCATTTT.

By share of the sample, this clone is medium-sized. J is TRBJ2-7 and V is TRBV27, with 8 bases aligning to TRBD1. V was pared by 4 bases and J by 5 bases, with 13 bases of the junction left unmatched. This CDR3 is 16 amino acids long. Per the germline V gene, CDR1 is MNHEY and CDR2 is SMNVEV (reference sequence). CDR3 residues: CASSSIGQGSLDEQYV. CDR3 sequence (DNA): TGTGCCAGCAGTTCCATCGGACAGGGAAGTTTAGACGAGCAGTACGTC.

The chain carries TRBV6-6 and TRBJ1-1; D gene ambiguous. The CDR3 has 14 residues. Trimming removed 4 bases at V and 1 base at J, with 10 bases between. Germline-derived CDR1 and CDR2 are MNHNY and SVGAGI (reference sequence). The CDR3 coding sequence is TGTGCCAGCAGTTTTAATGGAGAGAACACTGAAGCTTTCTTT. Translation: CASSFNGENTEAFF.

This rearrangement joins TRBV9 to TRBJ2-1, with D hard to call. The V and J ends lost 2 bases and 7 bases respectively, with 13 bases between them. Looked up from germline, CDR1 is SGDLS and CDR2 is YYNGEE. The CDR3 runs to 14 residues. The CDR3 DNA is TGTGCCAGCAGCGTGTGGCTAGGTGAAAATGAGCAGTTCTTC. It specifies CASSVWLGENEQFF.

In its sample, this clone is medium-sized (0.01 to 0.1%). V is TRBV19 and J is TRBJ1-1, with D possibly being TRBD1 (6 bases). The germline V and J ends were trimmed by 8 bases and 1 base, with 11 bases remaining between them. CDR1 is LNHDA, CDR2 SQIVND, per germline (reference sequence). This CDR3 is 13 amino acids long. The CDR3 bases are TGTGCCAGTGGTGGCAGGGGGAACACTGAAGCTTTCTTT. This translates into CASGGRGNTEAFF.

This clone was seen only a few times. This sequence joins TRBV4-3 and TRBJ2-1; 14 bases are shared with TRBD2. J was trimmed by 10 bases and V by 4 bases; bases with no gene match: 6. The CDR3 runs 15 residues. The germline V gene has CDR1 LGHNA and CDR2 YSLEER. The CDR3: CASSLSGLAGDEQFF. The CDR3 DNA reads TGCGCCAGCAGCCTTTCGGGACTAGCGGGGGACGAGCAGTTCTTC.

This clone was seen a few times. This chain links TRBV6-6 with TRBJ2-7; D not resolved. The CDR3 covers 13 residues. The V end was cut by 8 bases, the J end by 4 bases, with 15 bases between. CDR1 and CDR2 from the germline V gene are MNHNY and SVGAGI (reference sequence). Here the CDR3 DNA reads TGTGCCAGCGGTGTCGCATACGGGTACGAGCAGTACGTC. Translated, it gives CASGVAYGYEQYV.

J is TRBJ1-5 and V is TRBV6-1; TRBD1 is a possible D gene (5 bases). Deletions cut 11 bases from V and 4 bases from J, with 18 bases between. This CDR3 has 14 amino acids. In germline, CDR1 is MNHNS, CDR2 SASEGT. DNA for the CDR3: TGTGCCGCCGGGAGCCAGGGAGTTAATCAGCCCCAGCATTTT. It translates to CAAGSQGVNQPQHF.

This clone is medium-sized by share. The CDR3 bases are TGTGCCAGCAGCTTGGGCGGGGCGTCCTACGAGCAGTACGTC. It specifies CASSLGGASYEQYV. The chain joins TRBV5-6 to TRBJ2-7; D possibly corresponds to TRBD2 (6 bases). CDR1 SGHDT and CDR2 YYEEEE come from the germline V gene. The CDR3 totals 14 residues. Trimming stripped 0 bases from V and 1 base from J, with 8 bases between.

This sequence joins TRBV4-1 and TRBJ2-1; D perhaps matches TRBD1 (5 bases). Germline V lookup: CDR1 MGHRA, CDR2 YSYEKL. Trimming stripped 0 bases from V and 8 bases from J, with 14 bases between. The CDR3 extends over 15 amino acids. CDR3 loop: CASSQEWRQHDEQFF. DNA for the CDR3: TGCGCCAGCAGCCAAGAGTGGCGACAGCATGATGAGCAGTTCTTC.